What follows is one TCR beta chain and its context. Its cognate antigen is unknown. The record originates from a study of T-cell reconstitution after alpha-beta-depleted transplantation in children. Broader study findings: Elevated TCRbeta diversity at day 60 was traced, in some patients, to surviving recipient T cells and thymic progenitors. Several hundred expanded graft clones reportedly were the source of alpha-beta T cells about two months after transplant. The main origin of T-cell counts and diversity one year after transplant was newly produced T cells.

CDR3 length equals 17 residues. CDR1 is LNHNV, CDR2 YYDKDF, per germline (reference sequence). Trimming pared 0 bases from V and 2 bases from J, leaving 14 bases between. TCRbeta library construction was performed incorporating unique molecular identifiers. One entry per CDR3 protein, called by TCRdb with MiXCR from the PCR reads. The table shows 780,000 or so distinct CDR3 sequences, with roughly 15% occurring only once. Material: PBMCs, mostly from graft donor cells, obtained 360 days after TCRalphabeta/CD19-depleted stem cell transplant. V is TRBV15 and J is TRBJ2-4, with no clear D. The clonotype was recovered from a male patient between 5 and 17 years old who had a stem cell transplant for acute lymphoblastic leukemia, so the T cells may come from the graft donor. The CDR3 loop reads CATSRDALVTPKNIQYF. The CDR3 bases are TGTGCCACCAGCAGAGACGCTTTGGTCACGCCCAAAAACATTCAGTACTTC. The full variable domain, rest sourced from reference TRBV15 and TRBJ2-4, is DAMVIQNPRYQVTQFGKPVTLSCSQTLNHNVMYWYQQKSSQAPKLLFHYYDKDFNNEADTPDNFQSRRPNTSFCFLDIRSPGLGDTAMYLCATSRDALVTPKNIQYFGAGTRLSVL.